The 7 T cell receptor beta chains below come from one sample, sequenced in a study of cytomegalovirus exposure and HLA in healthy donors. The PCR had 60 Vbeta and 13 Jbeta primers. Sequencing was performed with immunoSEQ multiplex PCR; in TCRdb, only in-frame clones are kept and a portion is missing. The table shows 95,000 to 110,000 clones, with 76% occurring only once. Sample: PBMCs. Source of these receptors: a woman between 18 and 30 years old in good health and CMV-seropositive.

The CDR3 here is CASSTGTRGGEQYF. As DNA, the CDR3 is TGTGCCAGCAGCACCGGGACACGGGGTGGCGAGCAGTACTTC. The chain couples TRBV7-3 to TRBJ2-7, with D perhaps TRBD1 (6 bases). V was trimmed by 5 bases and J by 6 bases, leaving 17 bases between them. The CDR3 is 14 residues long. Germline assignment: CDR1 SGHTA and CDR2 FQGTGA.

The gene calls are TRBV4-1 and TRBJ1-1; D remains ambiguous. CDR1 is MGHRA, CDR2 YSYEKL, per germline. The CDR3 runs 16 residues. Trimming took off 5 bases at V and 1 base at J, with 17 bases between the two ends. The CDR3 bases are TGCGCCAGCAGCAGGTCCCCGGGGATAGGGAACACTGAAGCTTTCTTT. It codes for CASSRSPGIGNTEAFF.

The chain joins TRBV10-3 to TRBJ1-5; D uncertain. CDR1 and CDR2 from the germline V gene are ENHRY and SYGVKD. Deletions cut 0 bases from V and 5 bases from J, with 8 bases between. The CDR3 consists of 14 residues. CDR3 sequence: CAISESSPDQPQHF. CDR3 sequence (DNA): TGTGCCATCAGTGAGTCGAGTCCTGATCAGCCCCAGCATTTT.

This chain uses TRBV28 with TRBJ1-1; possibly TRBD1 for D (5 bases). Germline-derived CDR1 and CDR2 are MDHEN and SYDVKM. The CDR3 contains 14 residues. V was trimmed by 7 bases and J by 5 bases, leaving 17 bases between them. CDR3 amino acids: CASTWGGGWTEAFF. The CDR3 DNA reads TGTGCCAGCACCTGGGGGGGAGGCTGGACTGAAGCTTTCTTT.

The chain couples TRBV19 to TRBJ2-7; 7 bases agree with TRBD2. This CDR3 region has 15 residues. V was clipped by 5 bases and J by 9 bases; unmatched bases: 16. From germline, CDR1 is LNHDA and CDR2 SQIVND (reference sequence). CDR3 amino acids: CASSAIPRASGTQYF. The DNA of the CDR3 is TGTGCCAGTAGTGCGATTCCAAGAGCTAGCGGTACGCAGTACTTC.

The rearrangement uses TRBV9 and TRBJ1-2; TRBD1 is a possible D gene (5 bases). Germline CDR1 and CDR2: SGDLS and YYNGEE. This CDR3 is 15 amino acids long. V lost 3 bases, J lost 4 bases, and 16 bases lay in between. Written as DNA, the CDR3 is TGTGCCAGCAGCGCGGCACAGGATCGGAGCTATGGCTACACCTTC. Protein product: CASSAAQDRSYGYTF.

J is TRBJ1-1 and V is TRBV6-6; no clear D. The germline gives CDR1 MNHNY, CDR2 SVGAGI (reference sequence). Deletions cut 3 bases from V and 2 bases from J, with 10 bases between. The CDR3 length is 14 residues. CDR3 bases: TGTGCCAGCAGTTATTCGGGTTCCAACACTGAAGCTTTCTTT. Amino acid sequence: CASSYSGSNTEAFF.